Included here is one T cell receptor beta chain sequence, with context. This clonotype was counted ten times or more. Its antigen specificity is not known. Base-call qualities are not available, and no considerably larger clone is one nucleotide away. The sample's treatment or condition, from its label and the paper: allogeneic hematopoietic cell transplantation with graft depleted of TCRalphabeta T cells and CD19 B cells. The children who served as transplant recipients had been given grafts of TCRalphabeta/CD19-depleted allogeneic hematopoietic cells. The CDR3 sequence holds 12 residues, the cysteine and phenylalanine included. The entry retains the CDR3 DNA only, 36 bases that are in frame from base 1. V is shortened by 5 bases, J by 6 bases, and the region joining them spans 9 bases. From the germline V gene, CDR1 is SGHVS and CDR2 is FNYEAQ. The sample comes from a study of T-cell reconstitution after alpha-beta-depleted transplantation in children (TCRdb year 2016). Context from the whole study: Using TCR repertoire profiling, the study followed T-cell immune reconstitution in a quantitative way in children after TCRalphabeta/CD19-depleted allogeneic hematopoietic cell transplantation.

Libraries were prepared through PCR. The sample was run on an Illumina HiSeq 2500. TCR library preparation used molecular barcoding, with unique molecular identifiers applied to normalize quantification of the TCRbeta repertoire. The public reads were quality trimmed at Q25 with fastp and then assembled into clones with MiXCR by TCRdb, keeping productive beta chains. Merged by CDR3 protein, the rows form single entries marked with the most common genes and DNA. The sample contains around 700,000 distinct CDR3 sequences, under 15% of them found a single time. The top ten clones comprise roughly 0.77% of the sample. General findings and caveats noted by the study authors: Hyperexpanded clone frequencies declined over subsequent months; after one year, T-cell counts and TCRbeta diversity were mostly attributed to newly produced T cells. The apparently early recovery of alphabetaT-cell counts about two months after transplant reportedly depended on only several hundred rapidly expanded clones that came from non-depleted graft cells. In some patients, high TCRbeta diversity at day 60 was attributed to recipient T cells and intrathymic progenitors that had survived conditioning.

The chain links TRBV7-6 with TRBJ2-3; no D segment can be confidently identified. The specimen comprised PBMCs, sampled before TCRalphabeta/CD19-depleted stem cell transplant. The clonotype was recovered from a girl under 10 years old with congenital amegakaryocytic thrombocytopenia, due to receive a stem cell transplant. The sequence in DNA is TGTGCCAGCAGCCCAGACCTTGATACGCAGTATTTT. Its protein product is CASSPDLDTQYF.